This note documents a single TCR beta chain sequence. Its matching antigen is unknown. The CDR3 contains 15 residues. Trimming removed 4 bases at V and 0 bases at J, with 12 bases between. The germline V gene has CDR1 MNHEY and CDR2 SMNVEV (reference sequence). Donors likely had unrecorded immune exposures despite being nominally healthy when sampled. The data were taken from a study of cytomegalovirus exposure and HLA in healthy donors. Whole-study results and caveats: Follow-up analysis seemed to connect common viral pathogens with several of the most significant clusters identified. Later analysis identified a missense DCLRE1C variant that was linked to TCR beta V- and J-gene trimming.

Vbeta (60) and Jbeta (13) primers were used in the PCR. Only in-frame clones appear in the TCRdb table, and some are missing; sequencing was by immunoSEQ multiplex PCR. This table has fewer than 200,000 clones, about four fifths appearing once. The sequence was collected from a woman between 18 and 29 years old in good health and CMV-seronegative. The V gene is TRBV27, the J gene TRBJ1-2; maybe TRBD1 (6 bases). Sequencing input: PBMCs. The DNA for the CDR3 is TGTGCCAGCAGTTCCTACAGGGATACTAACTATGGCTACACCTTC. It codes for CASSSYRDTNYGYTF.